The present entry profiles one T cell receptor (beta chain) with its context. This record belongs to a study of immune cell composition in non-small cell lung cancer. Overall study context: Lung adenocarcinoma or squamous carcinoma made up most tumours.

Germline V gene data show CDR1 as SGDLS and CDR2 as YYNGEE. The CDR3 runs 16 residues. V lost 0 bases and J 2 bases, leaving 11 bases between the germline ends. Clones were read by immunoSEQ multiplex PCR, and TCRdb kept only the in-frame ones, dropping some. The table lists thousands of clones, about 68% of them singletons. The normal lung sample lay at least 3 cm, and maximally far, from the tumour. The rearrangement uses TRBV9 and TRBJ2-2, with TRBD1 as a possible D gene (5 bases). The specimen sequenced was non-adjacent lung tissue. This receptor was taken from a human donor with non-small cell lung cancer. The CDR3 DNA is TGTGCCAGCAGCGTAGCCGCAGGGATCAACACCGGGGAGCTGTTTTTT. This translates into CASSVAAGINTGELFF.